This T cell receptor (beta chain) comes out of a study of blood T cell repertoires in COVID-19. The method was immunoSEQ multiplex PCR; TCRdb's version includes in-frame clones alone and lacks a portion of them. The sample holds fewer than 500,000 clones, around 90% seen once. V was clipped by 6 bases and J by 5 bases; unmatched bases: 10. The germline CDR1 and CDR2 sequences are MNHEY and SVGAGI. The CDR3 runs 15 residues. Sample: peripheral blood. The chain is built from TRBV6-5 and TRBJ2-1; 7 nucleotides align to TRBD2. The sequence was obtained from a man between 18 and 29 years old with COVID-19, enrolled during active disease. In nucleotides, the CDR3 is TGTGCCAGCAGACCTACGGGAGGAATTCACAATGAGCAGTTCTTC. It translates to CASRPTGGIHNEQFF.